This is a list of T cell receptor beta chains from one sample in a study of identifying expanded T cells in peripheral blood. Sequenced by immunoSEQ multiplex PCR; TCRdb stores in-frame clones only, minus some. The table shows just over 90,000 clones, with about nine tenths occurring only once. Input material: blood. All receptors derive from a person aged 18 to 75 in good health. CDR3s include the opening cysteine and the closing phenylalanine or tryptophan. The D gene is left open where the match is weak. Clone sizes are given selectively: once, few, many, or a class where the clone is expanded.

d_gene: TRBD2; abundance: NA; j_gene: TRBJ2-7; v_gene: TRBV28; CDR3aa: CASSGGGTDLTYEQYF; CDR3nt: TGTGCCAGCAGTGGGGGGGGGACGGACTTAACCTACGAGCAGTACTTC
d_gene: NA; abundance: NA; j_gene: TRBJ1-2; v_gene: TRBV7-9; CDR3aa: CASSFVTPEGIYGYTF; CDR3nt: TGTGCCAGCAGCTTCGTGACACCGGAGGGGATCTATGGCTACACCTTC
d_gene: TRBD1; abundance: NA; j_gene: TRBJ1-1; v_gene: TRBV5-4; CDR3aa: CASSLTGDGNTEAFF; CDR3nt: TGTGCCAGCAGCTTGACAGGGGATGGGAACACTGAAGCTTTCTTT
d_gene: TRBD1; abundance: NA; j_gene: TRBJ1-1; v_gene: TRBV20-1; CDR3aa: CSAPTGPEAFF; CDR3nt: TGCAGTGCCCCGACAGGGCCTGAAGCTTTCTTT
d_gene: TRBD1; abundance: NA; j_gene: TRBJ2-7; v_gene: TRBV10-3; CDR3aa: CATRSGQGLFEQYF; CDR3nt: TGTGCCACCAGGTCGGGACAGGGGTTATTTGAGCAGTACTTC
d_gene: NA; abundance: NA; j_gene: TRBJ2-2; v_gene: TRBV4-1; CDR3aa: CASRPGTFTGELFF; CDR3nt: TGCGCCAGCAGACCAGGGACTTTCACCGGGGAGCTGTTTTTT
d_gene: NA; abundance: NA; j_gene: TRBJ2-5; v_gene: TRBV6-6; CDR3aa: CASSYLSQETQYF; CDR3nt: TGTGCCAGCAGTTACTTATCACAAGAGACCCAGTACTTC
d_gene: NA; abundance: NA; j_gene: TRBJ2-7; v_gene: TRBV29-1; CDR3aa: CSVVGAHSYEQYF; CDR3nt: TGCAGCGTTGTAGGAGCACACTCCTACGAGCAGTACTTC
d_gene: TRBD2; abundance: NA; j_gene: TRBJ2-7; v_gene: TRBV27; CDR3aa: CASSFDWGTSLGEQYF; CDR3nt: TGTGCCAGCAGTTTCGATTGGGGGACTAGTCTTGGGGAGCAGTACTTC
d_gene: NA; abundance: NA; j_gene: TRBJ1-2; v_gene: TRBV10-2; CDR3aa: CASSESIGNYGYTF; CDR3nt: TGCGCCAGCAGTGAGTCGATCGGGAACTATGGCTACACCTTC
d_gene: NA; abundance: once; j_gene: TRBJ2-3; v_gene: TRBV28; CDR3aa: CASSSRGGNTDTQYF; CDR3nt: TGTGCCAGCAGTTCTCGGGGCGGAAATACGGATACGCAGTATTTT
d_gene: TRBD2; abundance: NA; j_gene: TRBJ2-5; v_gene: TRBV18; CDR3aa: CASSPPSGQETQYF; CDR3nt: TGTGCCAGCTCACCGCCTAGCGGCCAAGAGACCCAGTACTTC
d_gene: TRBD1; abundance: NA; j_gene: TRBJ2-3; v_gene: TRBV5-1; CDR3aa: CASSLWTGDTQYF; CDR3nt: TGCGCCAGCAGCTTATGGACAGGGGATACGCAGTATTTT
d_gene: TRBD1; abundance: NA; j_gene: TRBJ2-7; v_gene: TRBV7-9; CDR3aa: CASSERQGPYEQYF; CDR3nt: TGTGCCAGCAGCGAGCGACAGGGGCCCTACGAGCAGTACTTC
d_gene: NA; abundance: NA; j_gene: TRBJ2-7; v_gene: TRBV10-1; CDR3aa: CASSAHGLGEQYF; CDR3nt: TGCGCCAGCAGTGCTCACGGGCTGGGCGAGCAGTACTTC
d_gene: TRBD1; abundance: NA; j_gene: TRBJ1-1; v_gene: TRBV28; CDR3aa: CASRQGTGKGTEAFF; CDR3nt: TGTGCCAGCAGGCAAGGGACAGGGAAGGGCACTGAAGCTTTCTTT
d_gene: NA; abundance: NA; j_gene: TRBJ1-3; v_gene: TRBV9; CDR3aa: CASSPTAYSGNTIYF; CDR3nt: TGTGCCAGCAGCCCAACAGCTTACTCTGGAAACACCATATATTTT
d_gene: TRBD1; abundance: NA; j_gene: TRBJ1-1; v_gene: TRBV6-9; CDR3aa: CASSYLDRDTEAFF; CDR3nt: TGTGCCAGCAGTTACCTAGACAGGGACACTGAAGCTTTCTTT
d_gene: NA; abundance: NA; j_gene: TRBJ2-5; v_gene: TRBV5-4; CDR3aa: CASSHGSGEETQYF; CDR3nt: TGTGCCAGCAGTCATGGCTCGGGAGAAGAGACCCAGTACTTC
d_gene: TRBD2; abundance: NA; j_gene: TRBJ2-7; v_gene: TRBV5-6; CDR3aa: CASSNLISGSLEQYF; CDR3nt: TGTGCCAGCAGCAATTTAATTAGCGGGAGCTTAGAGCAGTACTTC
d_gene: TRBD2; abundance: NA; j_gene: TRBJ2-7; v_gene: TRBV6-5; CDR3aa: CATQLAGGTYEQYF; CDR3nt: TGTGCCACCCAACTAGCGGGGGGAACCTACGAGCAGTACTTC
d_gene: TRBD2; abundance: NA; j_gene: TRBJ2-1; v_gene: TRBV27; CDR3aa: CASKVAGNEQFF; CDR3nt: TGTGCCAGCAAGGTAGCGGGAAATGAGCAGTTCTTC
d_gene: NA; abundance: NA; j_gene: TRBJ2-1; v_gene: TRBV6-1; CDR3aa: CASRTANNEQFF; CDR3nt: TGTGCCAGCAGAACTGCTAACAATGAGCAGTTCTTC
d_gene: NA; abundance: NA; j_gene: TRBJ2-7; v_gene: TRBV9; CDR3aa: CASSAGRSPYYEQYF; CDR3nt: TGTGCCAGCAGCGCCGGCCGCTCTCCGTACTACGAGCAGTACTTC
d_gene: TRBD2; abundance: NA; j_gene: TRBJ2-7; v_gene: TRBV9; CDR3aa: CASSEAPRTSGRLEQYF; CDR3nt: TGTGCCAGCAGCGAGGCCCCTAGGACTAGCGGGAGGCTTGAGCAGTACTTC
d_gene: NA; abundance: NA; j_gene: TRBJ2-7; v_gene: TRBV5-6; CDR3aa: CASRVRWAYEQYF; CDR3nt: TGTGCCAGCAGAGTGAGGTGGGCTTACGAGCAGTACTTC
d_gene: NA; abundance: NA; j_gene: TRBJ2-3; v_gene: TRBV6-5; CDR3aa: CASTKSPESTDTQYF; CDR3nt: TGTGCCAGCACTAAGAGTCCGGAAAGCACAGATACGCAGTATTTT
d_gene: NA; abundance: NA; j_gene: TRBJ1-5; v_gene: TRBV4-1; CDR3aa: CASSQDSQMAGKGGQPQHF; CDR3nt: TGCGCCAGCAGCCAAGACTCCCAGATGGCGGGGAAAGGCGGTCAGCCCCAGCATTTT
d_gene: NA; abundance: few; j_gene: TRBJ1-2; v_gene: TRBV21-1; CDR3aa: CASSRAGLDYGYTF; CDR3nt: TGTGCCAGCAGCAGGGCAGGGTTGGATTATGGCTACACCTTC
d_gene: NA; abundance: NA; j_gene: TRBJ2-3; v_gene: TRBV7-3; CDR3aa: CASSLFGSTDTQYF; CDR3nt: TGTGCCAGCAGCTTATTCGGGAGCACAGATACGCAGTATTTT
d_gene: TRBD2; abundance: NA; j_gene: TRBJ2-1; v_gene: TRBV27; CDR3aa: CASSSNMGQRGVYNEQFF; CDR3nt: TGTGCCAGCAGTTCAAATATGGGGCAGCGGGGGGTCTACAATGAGCAGTTCTTC
d_gene: NA; abundance: NA; j_gene: TRBJ1-2; v_gene: TRBV7-9; CDR3aa: CASSPTGSGYTF; CDR3nt: TGTGCCAGCAGCCCGACAGGTAGCGGCTACACCTTC
d_gene: TRBD2; abundance: NA; j_gene: TRBJ2-5; v_gene: TRBV7-3; CDR3aa: CASSPGLAGSQETQYF; CDR3nt: TGTGCCAGCAGCCCCGGACTAGCGGGGAGTCAAGAGACCCAGTACTTC
d_gene: TRBD1; abundance: NA; j_gene: TRBJ2-1; v_gene: TRBV6-5; CDR3aa: CASSYRQGGYNEQFF; CDR3nt: TGTGCCAGCAGTTACAGACAGGGGGGTTACAATGAGCAGTTCTTC
d_gene: NA; abundance: NA; j_gene: TRBJ2-7; v_gene: TRBV28; CDR3aa: CASSFETRVYEQYF; CDR3nt: TGTGCCAGCAGTTTCGAGACGAGGGTCTACGAGCAGTACTTC
d_gene: TRBD1; abundance: NA; j_gene: TRBJ2-2; v_gene: TRBV6-4; CDR3aa: CASSDGTGNTGELFF; CDR3nt: TGTGCCAGCAGTGACGGGACAGGGAACACCGGGGAGCTGTTTTTT
d_gene: NA; abundance: NA; j_gene: TRBJ1-1; v_gene: TRBV28; CDR3aa: CASMGYSLNTEAFF; CDR3nt: TGTGCCAGCATGGGGTACAGCCTGAACACTGAAGCTTTCTTT
d_gene: NA; abundance: NA; j_gene: TRBJ1-3; v_gene: TRBV28; CDR3aa: CASNVGQRAGNTIYF; CDR3nt: TGTGCCAGCAATGTAGGCCAACGGGCTGGAAACACCATATATTTT
d_gene: NA; abundance: NA; j_gene: TRBJ1-2; v_gene: TRBV6-1; CDR3aa: CASSEASPYGYTF; CDR3nt: TGTGCCAGCAGTGAAGCCAGCCCTTATGGCTACACCTTC
d_gene: TRBD1; abundance: NA; j_gene: TRBJ1-1; v_gene: TRBV28; CDR3aa: CASSFRGLGTEAFF; CDR3nt: TGTGCCAGCAGTTTTAGGGGGCTGGGAACTGAAGCTTTCTTT
d_gene: TRBD2; abundance: NA; j_gene: TRBJ2-7; v_gene: TRBV7-2; CDR3aa: CASSSYSGTASEQYF; CDR3nt: TGTGCCAGCAGCTCCTATAGCGGGACTGCTTCCGAGCAGTACTTC
d_gene: NA; abundance: NA; j_gene: TRBJ1-1; v_gene: TRBV15; CDR3aa: CATDAGSTDLNTEAFF; CDR3nt: TGTGCCACGGACGCCGGTTCGACAGATTTGAACACTGAAGCTTTCTTT
d_gene: NA; abundance: NA; j_gene: TRBJ2-1; v_gene: TRBV5-1; CDR3aa: CASSPAGVSSYNEQFF; CDR3nt: TGCGCCAGCAGCCCCGCCGGGGTCAGCTCCTACAATGAGCAGTTCTTC
d_gene: NA; abundance: once; j_gene: TRBJ2-4; v_gene: TRBV6-6; CDR3aa: CASSTLTKGKNIQYF; CDR3nt: TGTGCCAGCAGCACACTAACAAAGGGCAAAAACATTCAGTACTTC
d_gene: TRBD2; abundance: NA; j_gene: TRBJ2-5; v_gene: TRBV9; CDR3aa: CASSGAGGLQETQYF; CDR3nt: TGTGCCAGCAGCGGAGCGGGGGGGCTCCAAGAGACCCAGTACTTC
d_gene: NA; abundance: few; j_gene: TRBJ2-5; v_gene: TRBV6-5; CDR3aa: CASGSGATLETQYF; CDR3nt: TGTGCCAGCGGCTCGGGGGCTACTCTGGAGACCCAGTACTTC
d_gene: NA; abundance: once; j_gene: TRBJ2-7; v_gene: TRBV28; CDR3aa: CASSFQTSYEQYF; CDR3nt: TGTGCCAGCAGTTTCCAGACGTCCTACGAGCAGTACTTC
d_gene: NA; abundance: NA; j_gene: TRBJ2-7; v_gene: TRBV5-4; CDR3aa: CASSLQWGNNYEQYF; CDR3nt: TGTGCCAGCAGCTTGCAATGGGGAAATAATTACGAGCAGTACTTC
d_gene: TRBD1; abundance: NA; j_gene: TRBJ1-2; v_gene: TRBV19; CDR3aa: CASSTGTGGSGYTF; CDR3nt: TGTGCCAGTAGTACCGGGACAGGGGGCAGTGGCTACACCTTC
d_gene: TRBD1; abundance: NA; j_gene: TRBJ2-5; v_gene: TRBV5-1; CDR3aa: CASSSQGAGETQYF; CDR3nt: TGCGCCAGCAGCTCACAGGGGGCTGGGGAGACCCAGTACTTC
d_gene: TRBD1; abundance: NA; j_gene: TRBJ1-2; v_gene: TRBV4-3; CDR3aa: CASSQDQGGAIGGYTF; CDR3nt: TGCGCCAGCAGCCAAGATCAGGGGGGCGCAATTGGTGGCTACACCTTC
d_gene: TRBD2; abundance: NA; j_gene: TRBJ2-1; v_gene: TRBV18; CDR3aa: CASSPLAGAYNEQFF; CDR3nt: TGTGCCAGCTCACCCCTAGCGGGGGCCTACAATGAGCAGTTCTTC
d_gene: TRBD1; abundance: NA; j_gene: TRBJ1-5; v_gene: TRBV5-6; CDR3aa: CASSLEGATNQPQHF; CDR3nt: TGTGCCAGCAGCTTGGAGGGGGCGACGAATCAGCCCCAGCATTTT
d_gene: NA; abundance: NA; j_gene: TRBJ2-1; v_gene: TRBV7-2; CDR3aa: CASSSARTRHSYNEQFF; CDR3nt: TGTGCCAGCAGCTCCGCGAGGACCCGTCACTCCTACAATGAGCAGTTCTTC